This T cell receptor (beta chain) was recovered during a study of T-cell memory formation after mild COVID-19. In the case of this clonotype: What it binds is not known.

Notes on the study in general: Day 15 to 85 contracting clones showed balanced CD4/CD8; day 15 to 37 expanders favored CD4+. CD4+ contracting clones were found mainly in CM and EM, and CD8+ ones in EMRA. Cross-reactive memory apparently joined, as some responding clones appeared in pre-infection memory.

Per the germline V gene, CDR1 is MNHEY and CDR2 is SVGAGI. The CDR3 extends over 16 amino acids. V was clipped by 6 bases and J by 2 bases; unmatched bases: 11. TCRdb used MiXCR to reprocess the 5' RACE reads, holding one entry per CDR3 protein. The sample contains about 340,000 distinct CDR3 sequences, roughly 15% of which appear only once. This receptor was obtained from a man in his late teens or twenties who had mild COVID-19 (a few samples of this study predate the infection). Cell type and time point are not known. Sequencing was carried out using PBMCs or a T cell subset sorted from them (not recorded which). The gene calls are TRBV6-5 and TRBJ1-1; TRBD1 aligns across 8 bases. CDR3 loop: CASRVLTTGVNTEAFF. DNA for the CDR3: TGTGCCAGCAGGGTTCTAACGACAGGGGTAAACACTGAAGCTTTCTTT.